Shown below are 32 T cell receptor beta chains from a single sample sequenced in a study of blood T cell repertoires in COVID-19. Clones were read by immunoSEQ multiplex PCR, and TCRdb kept only the in-frame ones, dropping some. Among about 46,000 clones, around 83% were seen once, and the ten largest hold approximately 3%. The sequencing input was PBMCs or T cells enriched from blood (not recorded which). All receptors come from a woman aged 50 to 65 who had recovered from COVID-19.

The rearrangement uses TRBV18 and TRBJ2-7; a weak D match, TRBD1 (6 bases). The germline V and J ends were trimmed by 0 bases and 2 bases, with 14 bases remaining between them. This CDR3 is 16 amino acids long. CDR1 is KGHSH, CDR2 LQKENI, per germline. The CDR3 sequence: CASSPPGQGDPYEQYF. For the CDR3, the DNA is TGTGCCAGCTCACCACCGGGACAAGGAGACCCCTACGAGCAGTACTTC.

The V gene is TRBV5-4, the J gene TRBJ2-1; 7 bases agree with TRBD2. Germline lookup yields CDR1 SGHNT and CDR2 YYREEE (reference sequence). J was trimmed by 6 bases and V by 2 bases; bases with no gene match: 5. The length of the CDR3 is 14 residues. The CDR3 region is CASSFAGRANEQFF. The CDR3 bases are TGTGCCAGCAGCTTTGCGGGGAGGGCCAATGAGCAGTTCTTC.

V is TRBV29-1 and J is TRBJ2-3; 8 positions match TRBD2. CDR3 size: 15 residues. Germline V lookup: CDR1 SQVTM, CDR2 ANQGSEA. V shed 5 bases and J 3 bases; nucleotides not matched to a gene: 10. Here the CDR3 reads CSVPAGSGGTDTQYF. CDR3 bases: TGCAGCGTTCCGGCCGGGAGCGGGGGAACAGATACGCAGTATTTT.

The chain employs TRBV5-6 and TRBJ1-1; D ambiguous. CDR1 SGHDT and CDR2 YYEEEE come from the germline V gene. V shed 0 bases and J shed 5 bases, with 8 bases lying between them. The CDR3 totals 13 residues. This CDR3 is CASSLVRGTEAFF. As DNA, the CDR3 is TGTGCCAGCAGCTTGGTACGAGGGACTGAAGCTTTCTTT.

This chain joins TRBV18 and TRBJ2-2, with TRBD2 identical over 7 bases. This CDR3 comprises 15 residues. The V gene's germline CDR1 is KGHSH and CDR2 LQKENI. V lost 3 bases and J lost 6; bases outside the gene matches: 7. In nucleotides, the CDR3 is TGTGCCAGCTCACCGCAAACTAGCGAGGCCGGGGAGCTGTTTTTT. This codes for CASSPQTSEAGELFF.

V gene TRBV27 combines with J gene TRBJ2-7, with 10 nucleotides matching TRBD1. CDR3 length: 15 residues. The junction had 9 bases not matched to a gene; V was cut back by 4 bases and J by 6 bases. The V gene's germline CDR1 is MNHEY and CDR2 SMNVEV (reference sequence). Here the CDR3 DNA reads TGTGCCAGCAGTTCGCTTATCCGGGACAGGGGCGAGCAGTACTTC. This sequence encodes CASSSLIRDRGEQYF.

V usage is TRBV10-1 and J usage is TRBJ1-1; a weak D match, TRBD1 (6 bases). The CDR3 contains 14 residues. Germline V gene lookup returns CDR1 WNHNN and CDR2 SYGVQD (reference sequence). V was cut by 4 bases and J by 2 bases, with 11 bases left in between. Here the CDR3 reads CASSARGANTEAFF. The CDR3 bases are TGCGCCAGCAGTGCGCGGGGGGCTAACACTGAAGCTTTCTTT.

This chain joins TRBV19 and TRBJ1-1, with a weak D call TRBD1 (5 bases). Trimming took 5 bases from V and 2 from J, leaving 9 bases between them. CDR1 is LNHDA and CDR2 is SQIVND in the germline V gene (reference sequence). The CDR3 length is 13 residues. In nucleotides, the CDR3 is TGTGCCAGTAGTGGGGCGACAAACACTGAAGCTTTCTTT. This translates into CASSGATNTEAFF.

The chain uses TRBV18 and TRBJ2-1; TRBD2 aligns across 14 bases. The ends lost 6 bases at V and 4 bases at J; junction bases unmatched: 5. Per germline, CDR1 KGHSH and CDR2 LQKENI. This CDR3 spans 16 amino acids. The CDR3 protein is CASSPTSGGAYNEQFF. DNA for the CDR3: TGTGCCAGCTCTCCGACTAGCGGGGGGGCGTACAATGAGCAGTTCTTC.

V and J are TRBV13 and TRBJ2-1; D unresolved. The germline gives CDR1 PRHDT, CDR2 FYEKMQ (reference sequence). V was trimmed by 5 bases and J by 4 bases, leaving 9 bases between them. CDR3 length: 13 residues. The CDR3 DNA follows: TGTGCCAGCAGCCCGAAGAGATACAATGAGCAGTTCTTC. Its translation is CASSPKRYNEQFF.

The CDR3 DNA reads as TGTGCCAGCAGCTTGGGATGGGGACAGTTTTACAATGAGCAGTTCTTC. It encodes CASSLGWGQFYNEQFF. The chain has TRBV5-8 and TRBJ2-1; 7 nucleotides agree with TRBD1. V gave up 0 bases and J gave up 4 bases; unmatched junction bases: 7. The CDR3 totals 16 residues. Germline CDR1 and CDR2: SGHTS and YDEGEE.

The rearrangement links TRBV7-9 to TRBJ2-1, with D hard to call. Trimming cost V 5 bases and J 10 bases, with 12 bases left between them. Germline V gives CDR1 SEHNR, CDR2 FQNEAQ (reference sequence). The CDR3 extends over 12 amino acids. CDR3 bases: TGTGCCAGCAGCGAAGCCTTGTTCGAGCAGTTCTTC. Its protein is CASSEALFEQFF.

The rearrangement joins TRBV28 to TRBJ1-4, with D perhaps matching TRBD1 (5 bases). The germline CDR1 and CDR2 sequences are MDHEN and SYDVKM. The CDR3 loop spans 15 amino acids. Deletions cut 3 bases from V and 0 bases from J, with 8 bases between. CDR3 region: CASSLGGATNEKLFF. The CDR3 DNA reads as TGTGCCAGCAGTTTGGGGGGAGCAACTAATGAAAAACTGTTTTTT.

The gene calls are TRBV29-1 and TRBJ2-5; D is unclear. From germline, CDR1 is SQVTM and CDR2 ANQGSEA. The CDR3 is 10 residues long. V was clipped by 6 bases and J by 1 base, with 3 bases between them. CDR3 DNA: TGCAGCGTAGCCCAAGAGACCCAGTACTTC. It translates to CSVAQETQYF.

V usage is TRBV19 and J usage is TRBJ2-2; 8 bases fit TRBD1. Germline V gene lookup returns CDR1 LNHDA and CDR2 SQIVND (reference sequence). The CDR3 extends over 16 amino acids. V gave up 3 bases and J gave up 6 bases; unmatched junction bases: 9. The CDR3 DNA follows: TGTGCCAGTAGTATTAGTCAGGGGGCTAGCCCCGGGGAGCTGTTTTTT. Encoded protein: CASSISQGASPGELFF.

This chain uses TRBV19 with TRBJ2-5; 7 bases are shared with TRBD1. V lost 4 bases, J lost 2 bases, and 1 base stayed unmatched. Germline CDR1 reads LNHDA; CDR2 reads SQIVND (reference sequence). The CDR3 spans 13 residues. The CDR3 DNA sequence: TGTGCCAGTAGTAGGGACAGACAAGAGACCCAGTACTTC. It translates to CASSRDRQETQYF.

This clone was found a few times. The chain uses TRBV18 and TRBJ1-1; 7 bases fit TRBD1. The CDR3 spans 14 residues. Germline V gives CDR1 KGHSH, CDR2 LQKENI. Trimming took 3 bases from V and 1 from J; bases not matched to a gene: 2. CDR3 sequence (DNA): TGTGCCAGCTCACCGGACAGGAAGAACACTGAAGCTTTCTTT. It translates to CASSPDRKNTEAFF.

This rearrangement joins TRBV6-4 to TRBJ1-2; 8 bases match TRBD1. Germline-derived CDR1 and CDR2 are MRHNA and SNTAGT. After removal of 5 bases from V and 6 bases from J, the junction contained 5 bases not matched to a gene. There are 13 residues in the CDR3. CDR3 protein: CASSSTGEDGYTF. CDR3 coding DNA: TGTGCCAGCAGTTCGACAGGGGAAGATGGCTACACCTTC.

The V and J genes are TRBV24-1 and TRBJ2-2; tentative D call: TRBD2 (5 bases). The CDR3 is 17 amino acids. V was clipped by 4 bases and J by 1 base, with 15 bases between them. CDR1 is KGHDR and CDR2 is SFDVKD in the germline V gene. CDR3 sequence reads: CATSDPSRRGNTGELFF. The CDR3 DNA is TGTGCCACCAGTGACCCCTCCCGCCGGGGGAACACCGGGGAGCTGTTTTTT.

The gene calls are TRBV28 and TRBJ2-7, with D perhaps TRBD1 (5 bases). This CDR3 has 15 residues. V was cut by 2 bases and J by 6 bases, with 17 bases left in between. The germline V gene encodes CDR1 MDHEN and CDR2 SYDVKM. CDR3 sequence: CASSLGFAGLSEQYF. The CDR3 nucleotides are TGTGCCAGCAGTTTAGGTTTCGCAGGGTTAAGCGAGCAGTACTTC.

J is TRBJ1-1 and V is TRBV7-9; possibly TRBD1 for D (6 bases). V lost 5 bases and J lost 5, with 9 bases in between. This CDR3 region has 12 residues. CDR1 and CDR2 from the germline V gene are SEHNR and FQNEAQ (reference sequence). CDR3 nucleotide sequence: TGTGCCAGCAGCATCACAGGGACTGAAGCTTTCTTT. This encodes CASSITGTEAFF.

V usage is TRBV4-3 and J usage is TRBJ1-5, with D possibly being TRBD1 (6 bases). This CDR3 is 17 amino acids long. V lost 0 bases, J lost 7 bases, and 19 bases lay in between. CDR1 is LGHNA, CDR2 YSLEER, per germline. The DNA for the CDR3 is TGCGCCAGCAGCCAAGATCCTTATACAGGGAGGGACCAGCCCCAGCATTTT. It encodes CASSQDPYTGRDQPQHF.

V and J are TRBV28 and TRBJ1-5, with D perhaps TRBD1 (6 bases). Per the germline V gene, CDR1 is MDHEN and CDR2 is SYDVKM. V dropped 6 bases and J dropped 1 base, with 19 bases sitting between them. This CDR3 has 17 residues. CDR3 DNA: TGTGCCAGCAGCCGCATGTTAACAGGGATCAGCAATCAGCCCCAGCATTTT. It codes for CASSRMLTGISNQPQHF. The full variable domain, its missing parts supplied by reference TRBV28 and TRBJ1-5, is DVKVTQSSRYLVKRTGEKVFLECVQDMDHENMFWYRQDPGLGLRLIYFSYDVKMKEKGDIPEGYSVSREKKERFSLILESASTNQTSMYLCASSRMLTGISNQPQHFGDGTRLSIL.

This clone appeared once. The chain links TRBV10-1 to TRBJ2-5, with TRBD1 matching 7 bases. CDR3 length equals 14 residues. Trimming took 0 bases from V and 8 from J; bases not matched to a gene: 6. Germline V gene sequence: CDR1 WNHNN, CDR2 SYGVQD (reference sequence). CDR3 in amino acids: CASSESGQWATQYF. The DNA of the CDR3 is TGCGCCAGCAGTGAGTCGGGACAGTGGGCTACCCAGTACTTC.

This chain joins TRBV30 and TRBJ1-6; tentative D call: TRBD1 (6 bases). Trimming removed 1 base from V and 3 bases from J, with 28 bases in between. The CDR3 totals 21 residues. Germline V lookup: CDR1 GTSNPN, CDR2 SVGIG (reference sequence). The DNA of the CDR3 is TGTGCCTGGAGTGGTGGGGGAAACAGGGCAGGGATGATCAGCTATAATTCACCCCTCCACTTT. Its protein is CAWSGGGNRAGMISYNSPLHF.

The V call is TRBV5-1, the J call TRBJ2-1, with a tentative D call TRBD2 (5 bases). V was pared by 0 bases and J by 7 bases, with 14 bases between. Per the germline V gene, CDR1 is SGHRS and CDR2 is YFSETQ. This CDR3 spans 15 amino acids. The CDR3 DNA sequence: TGCGCCAGCAGCTTGGGCGGGCCCGAAGGGAATGAGCAGTTCTTC. Translation: CASSLGGPEGNEQFF.

This chain links TRBV6-5 with TRBJ2-7; D perhaps matches TRBD2 (6 bases). Germline lookup yields CDR1 MNHEY and CDR2 SVGAGI. The CDR3 sequence is 13 residues long. V lost 7 bases and J lost 6, with 16 bases in between. This CDR3 reads CASTRLLGSEQYF. CDR3 nucleotide sequence: TGTGCCAGCACAAGGCTCCTCGGGAGCGAGCAGTACTTC.

This clone was counted a single time. V and J are TRBV2 and TRBJ2-4; D is perhaps TRBD1 (6 bases). V shed 8 bases and J shed 5 bases, with 19 bases lying between them. Germline V gene data show CDR1 as SNHLY and CDR2 as FYNNEI. The CDR3 is 15 amino acids. CDR3 nucleotides: TGTGCCAGCCACATACTAATGAACAGGGAAAACATTCAGTACTTC. Protein: CASHILMNRENIQYF.

The chain combines TRBV5-4 with TRBJ2-4; maybe TRBD2 (5 bases). The CDR3 covers 14 residues. The V gene's germline CDR1 is SGHNT and CDR2 YYREEE (reference sequence). V was clipped by 3 bases and J by 8 bases, with 15 bases between them. The CDR3 DNA reads as TGTGCCAGCAGCTACGGACTCTCCGGGGACATTCAGTACTTC. Translated, it gives CASSYGLSGDIQYF.

The chain combines TRBV19 with TRBJ1-5; the match to TRBD1 covers 8 bases. With 6 bases clipped from V and 0 bases from J, the junction kept 10 bases outside the gene matches. CDR3 length equals 17 residues. The germline V gene has CDR1 LNHDA and CDR2 SQIVND (reference sequence). DNA for the CDR3: TGTGCCAGTAGGGGCCAGGGGGCGTTCACTAGCAATCAGCCCCAGCATTTT. It encodes CASRGQGAFTSNQPQHF.

The chain employs TRBV2 and TRBJ2-7, with TRBD1 as a possible D gene (6 bases). Per the germline V gene, CDR1 is SNHLY and CDR2 is FYNNEI. The length of the CDR3 is 13 residues. The V gene lost 4 bases and the J gene lost 4 bases, with 11 bases spanning the gap. The CDR3 region has the DNA TGTGCCAGCAGTGGACAGGCCCCTTACGAGCAGTACTTC. The encoded protein is CASSGQAPYEQYF. Using reference TRBV2 and TRBJ2-7 for the parts outside the CDR3, the full variable domain is EPEVTQTPSHQVTQMGQEVILRCVPISNHLYFYWYRQILGQKVEFLVSFYNNEISEKSEIFDDQFSVERPDGSNFTLKIRSTKLEDSAMYFCASSGQAPYEQYFGPGTRLTVT.

The chain couples TRBV9 to TRBJ1-1, with 8 bases identical to TRBD1. CDR3 size: 15 residues. Germline CDR1 SGDLS, CDR2 YYNGEE. Losses at the gene ends were 0 bases for V and 2 bases for J; bases not matched to a gene: 3. CDR3 sequence: CASSVEGQGNTEAFF. For the CDR3, the DNA is TGTGCCAGCAGCGTAGAAGGACAGGGAAACACTGAAGCTTTCTTT.